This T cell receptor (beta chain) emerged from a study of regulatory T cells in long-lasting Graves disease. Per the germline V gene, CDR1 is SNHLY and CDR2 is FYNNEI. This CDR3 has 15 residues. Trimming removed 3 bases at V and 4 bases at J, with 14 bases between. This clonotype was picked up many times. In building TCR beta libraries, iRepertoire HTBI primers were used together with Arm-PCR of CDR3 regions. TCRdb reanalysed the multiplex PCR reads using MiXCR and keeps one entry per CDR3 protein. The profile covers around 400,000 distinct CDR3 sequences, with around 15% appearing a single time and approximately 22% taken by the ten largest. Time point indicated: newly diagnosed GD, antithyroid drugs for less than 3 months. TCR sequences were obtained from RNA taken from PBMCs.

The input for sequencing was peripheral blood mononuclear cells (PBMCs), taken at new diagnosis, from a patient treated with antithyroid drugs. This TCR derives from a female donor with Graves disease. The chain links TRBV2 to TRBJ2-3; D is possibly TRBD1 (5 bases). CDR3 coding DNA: TGTGCCAGCAGTGAGCAGGGAATGGGTCCAGATACGCAGTATTTT. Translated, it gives CASSEQGMGPDTQYF. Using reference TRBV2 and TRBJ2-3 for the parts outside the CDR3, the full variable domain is EPEVTQTPSHQVTQMGQEVILRCVPISNHLYFYWYRQILGQKVEFLVSFYNNEISEKSEIFDDQFSVERPDGSNFTLKIRSTKLEDSAMYFCASSEQGMGPDTQYFGPGTRLTVL.